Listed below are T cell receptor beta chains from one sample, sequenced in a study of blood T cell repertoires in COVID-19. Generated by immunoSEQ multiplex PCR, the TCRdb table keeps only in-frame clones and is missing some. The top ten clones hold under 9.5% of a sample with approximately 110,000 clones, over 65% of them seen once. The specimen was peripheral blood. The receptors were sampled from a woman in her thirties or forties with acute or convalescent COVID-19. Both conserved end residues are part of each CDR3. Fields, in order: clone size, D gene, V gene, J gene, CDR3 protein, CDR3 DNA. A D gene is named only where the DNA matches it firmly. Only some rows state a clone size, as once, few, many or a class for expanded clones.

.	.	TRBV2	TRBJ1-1	CASSEMGPEYTEAFF	TGTGCCAGCAGTGAGATGGGGCCGGAGTACACTGAAGCTTTCTTT
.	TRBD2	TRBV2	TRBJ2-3	CASRRRGVTDTQYF	TGTGCCAGCAGGAGGCGGGGGGTCACAGATACGCAGTATTTT
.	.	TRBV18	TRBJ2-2	CASSPTGTLQLELFF	TGTGCCAGCTCACCTACCGGGACACTACAATTGGAGCTGTTTTTT
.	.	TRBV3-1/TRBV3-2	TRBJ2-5	CASSQVGLADFQETQYF	TGTGCCAGCAGCCAAGTGGGTTTAGCGGATTTCCAAGAGACCCAGTACTTC
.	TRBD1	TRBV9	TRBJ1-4	CASSVEGATVGEKLFF	TGTGCCAGCAGCGTAGAGGGGGCGACAGTGGGCGAAAAACTGTTTTTT
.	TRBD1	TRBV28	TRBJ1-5	CASRRQGWNQPQHF	TGTGCCAGCCGGCGACAGGGGTGGAATCAGCCCCAGCATTTT
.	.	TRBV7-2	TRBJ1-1	CASSSRSNTEAFF	TGTGCCAGCAGCTCCCGTTCGAACACTGAAGCTTTCTTT
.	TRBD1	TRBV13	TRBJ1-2	CASSPRGQGTYGYTF	TGTGCCAGCAGCCCAAGGGGACAGGGGACCTATGGCTACACCTTC
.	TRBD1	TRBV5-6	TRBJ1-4	CASSRRDRATEKLFF	TGTGCCAGCAGCCGGCGGGACAGGGCAACTGAAAAACTGTTTTTT
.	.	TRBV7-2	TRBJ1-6	CASSLARRGYSPLHF	TGTGCCAGCAGCTTAGCCAGAAGAGGGTATTCACCCCTCCACTTT
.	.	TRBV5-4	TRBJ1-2	CASSLIGGSGYGYTF	TGTGCCAGCAGCTTGATCGGGGGATCGGGGTATGGCTACACCTTC
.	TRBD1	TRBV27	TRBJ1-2	CASSSLGTGDHGYTF	TGTGCCAGCAGTTCCCTCGGGACAGGGGACCATGGCTACACCTTC
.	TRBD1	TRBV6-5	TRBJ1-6	CASSYFGQGGSPLHF	TGTGCCAGCAGTTACTTCGGACAGGGGGGATCACCCCTCCACTTT
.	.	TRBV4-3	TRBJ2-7	CASSQDFGLVTDEQYF	TGCGCCAGCAGCCAAGATTTCGGGCTGGTGACAGACGAGCAGTACTTC
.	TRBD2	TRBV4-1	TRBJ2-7	CASSQVYSGGSYEQYF	TGCGCCAGCAGCCAAGTATATAGCGGGGGGTCCTACGAGCAGTACTTC
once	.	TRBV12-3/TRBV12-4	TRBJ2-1	CASSAGQFNEQFF	TGTGCCAGCAGCGCGGGACAGTTCAATGAGCAGTTCTTC
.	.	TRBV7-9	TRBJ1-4	CASSSGDILTNEKLFF	TGTGCCAGCAGCTCAGGGGACATCTTAACTAATGAAAAACTGTTTTTT
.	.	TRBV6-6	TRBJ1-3	CASSYDPGNTIYF	TGTGCCAGCAGTTACGACCCCGGGAACACCATATATTTT
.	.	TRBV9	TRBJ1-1	CASSSQGTLNTEAFF	TGTGCCAGCAGCTCCCAGGGGACCTTGAACACTGAAGCTTTCTTT
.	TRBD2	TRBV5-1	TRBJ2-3	CASSSGLDASTDTQYF	TGCGCCAGCAGCTCCGGACTAGACGCGAGCACAGATACGCAGTATTTT
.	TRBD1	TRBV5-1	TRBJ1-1	CASSPGQPNTEAFF	TGCGCCAGCAGCCCGGGACAGCCAAACACTGAAGCTTTCTTT
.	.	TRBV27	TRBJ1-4	CASSWRPATNEKLFF	TGTGCCAGCAGTTGGAGGCCTGCTACTAATGAAAAACTGTTTTTT
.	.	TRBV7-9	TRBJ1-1	CASSSGGGEDTEAFF	TGTGCCAGCAGCTCTGGTGGGGGGGAGGACACTGAAGCTTTCTTT
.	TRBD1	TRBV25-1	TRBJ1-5	CASSEFRDSDNQPQHF	TGTGCCAGCAGTGAATTTCGGGACAGCGACAATCAGCCCCAGCATTTT
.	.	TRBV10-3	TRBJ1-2	CAISDRGAEVGYGYTF	TGTGCCATCAGTGACAGGGGAGCCGAAGTAGGCTATGGCTACACCTTC
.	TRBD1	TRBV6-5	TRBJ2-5	CASSQNRGVQETQYF	TGTGCCAGCAGTCAAAACAGGGGAGTCCAAGAGACCCAGTACTTC
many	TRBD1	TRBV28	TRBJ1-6	CASSSPATGDSPLHF	TGTGCCAGCAGCTCGCCTGCAACAGGGGATTCACCCCTCCACTTT
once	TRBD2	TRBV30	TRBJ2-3	CAWTIGGVFTDTQYF	TGTGCCTGGACGATCGGGGGGGTATTCACAGATACGCAGTATTTT
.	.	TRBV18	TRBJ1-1	CASSRTGMNTEAFF	TGTGCCAGCTCACGTACAGGGATGAACACTGAAGCTTTCTTT
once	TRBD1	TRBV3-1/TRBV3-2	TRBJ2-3	CASSRTGPSTDTQYF	TGTGCCAGCAGTCGGACAGGGCCTAGCACAGATACGCAGTATTTT
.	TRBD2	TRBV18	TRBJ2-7	CASSPNGVGEGSYEQYF	TGTGCCAGCTCACCAAATGGAGTTGGGGAGGGGTCCTACGAGCAGTACTTC
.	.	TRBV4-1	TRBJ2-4	CASSRSGEVLAKNIQYF	TGCGCCAGCAGCCGCTCGGGTGAGGTCCTCGCCAAAAACATTCAGTACTTC
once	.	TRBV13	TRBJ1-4	CASSLRGREKLFF	TGTGCCAGCAGCTTGAGAGGGAGGGAAAAACTGTTTTTT
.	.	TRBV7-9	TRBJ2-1	CASSSRGRYNEQFF	TGTGCCAGCAGCTCCAGGGGGAGGTACAATGAGCAGTTCTTC
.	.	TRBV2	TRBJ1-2	CASSERGAYYGYTF	TGTGCCAGCAGTGAACGGGGGGCCTACTATGGCTACACCTTC
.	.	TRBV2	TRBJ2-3	CASSSPGLGTDTQYF	TGTGCCAGCAGCTCCCCGGGACTGGGCACAGATACGCAGTATTTT
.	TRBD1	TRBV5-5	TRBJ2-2	CASSRSGQGYTGELFF	TGTGCCAGCAGCCGATCTGGACAGGGATACACCGGGGAGCTGTTTTTT
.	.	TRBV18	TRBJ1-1	CASSPTGNPEAFF	TGTGCCAGCTCACCAACAGGTAATCCTGAAGCTTTCTTT
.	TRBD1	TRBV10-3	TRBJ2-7	CAIRGTGSIYEQYF	TGTGCCATCAGGGGGACAGGCTCCATCTACGAGCAGTACTTC
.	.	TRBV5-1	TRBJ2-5	CASSLGFPGQETQYF	TGCGCCAGCAGCTTGGGATTTCCAGGGCAAGAGACCCAGTACTTC
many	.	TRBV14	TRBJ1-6	CASSHSGSPLHF	TGTGCCAGCAGCCACTCCGGTTCACCCCTCCACTTT
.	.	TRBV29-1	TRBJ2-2	CSVGGWGDTGELFF	TGCAGCGTTGGGGGCTGGGGGGACACCGGGGAGCTGTTTTTT
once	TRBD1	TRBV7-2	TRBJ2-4	CASSLADTGVYPPNIQYF	TGTGCCAGCAGCTTGGCAGATACAGGGGTATATCCGCCAAACATTCAGTACTTC
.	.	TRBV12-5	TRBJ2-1	CASSMWAASYNEQFF	TGTGCTAGTTCTATGTGGGCAGCTTCCTACAATGAGCAGTTCTTC
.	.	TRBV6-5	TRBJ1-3	CASTGGNAGNTIYF	TGTGCCAGCACGGGGGGAAATGCTGGAAACACCATATATTTT
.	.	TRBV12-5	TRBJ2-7	CASGLERGYSYEQYF	TGTGCTAGTGGCCTCGAAAGGGGATACTCCTACGAGCAGTACTTC
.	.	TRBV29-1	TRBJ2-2	CSVNRVNTGELFF	TGCAGCGTTAACAGGGTCAACACCGGGGAGCTGTTTTTT
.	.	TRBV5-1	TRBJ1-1	CASSTFREGNTEAFF	TGCGCCAGCAGCACCTTCAGGGAAGGGAACACTGAAGCTTTCTTT
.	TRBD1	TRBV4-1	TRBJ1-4	CASSRTGGFATNEKLFF	TGCGCCAGCAGCCGGACAGGGGGTTTCGCAACTAATGAAAAACTGTTTTTT
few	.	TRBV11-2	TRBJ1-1	CASSPRGGLNTEAFF	TGTGCCAGCAGCCCGAGAGGAGGCCTGAACACTGAAGCTTTCTTT
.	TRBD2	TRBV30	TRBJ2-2	CAWSPKEAGGIGELFF	TGTGCCTGGAGTCCCAAGGAGGCGGGGGGAATCGGGGAGCTGTTTTTT
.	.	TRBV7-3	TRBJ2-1	CASSRQPGSYNEQFF	TGTGCCAGCAGCCGACAGCCAGGGTCCTACAATGAGCAGTTCTTC
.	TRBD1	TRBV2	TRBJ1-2	CASSEGGQENYGYTF	TGTGCCAGCAGTGAAGGAGGACAGGAGAACTATGGCTACACCTTC
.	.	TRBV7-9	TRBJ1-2	CASSLSDAVGGYTF	TGTGCCAGCAGCTTAAGTGACGCGGTTGGCGGCTACACCTTC
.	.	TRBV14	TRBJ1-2	CASSQDIGYGYTF	TGTGCCAGCAGCCAAGATATCGGGTATGGCTACACCTTC
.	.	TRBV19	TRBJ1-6	CATSFPGRGNSPLHF	TGTGCCACCTCGTTTCCGGGGCGGGGGAATTCACCCCTCCACTTT
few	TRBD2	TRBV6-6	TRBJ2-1	CASSYSLAGVAAEQFF	TGTGCCAGCAGTTACTCCCTCGCGGGGGTCGCGGCTGAGCAGTTCTTC
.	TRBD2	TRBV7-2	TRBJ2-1	CASRLTTSGSYNEQFF	TGTGCCAGCAGGTTAACTACTAGCGGCTCCTACAATGAGCAGTTCTTC
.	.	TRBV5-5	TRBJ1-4	CASSPRDVSEKLFF	TGTGCCAGCAGCCCGCGGGACGTCTCGGAAAAACTGTTTTTT
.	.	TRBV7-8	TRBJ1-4	CASSPAGGPNEKLFF	TGTGCCAGCAGCCCAGCCGGGGGTCCCAATGAAAAACTGTTTTTT